This T cell receptor beta chain was sequenced in a study of shared clonotypes between healthy human individuals (TCRdb year 2020). About the study as a whole: The cohort comprised two women and a few men aged 18 to 49 years. For each donor, three plates each were used for CD4 naive and CD4 memory, two plates were used for CD8 naive, and one plate was used for CD8 memory. To estimate repertoire size and how much clonotype sharing occurs between individuals, the study deeply sequenced the blood TCR repertoires of five or six healthy adults. To increase sequencing depth and limit assay-specific biases, TCR repertoire library preparation and sequencing were carried out by different laboratories using diverse techniques. Each donor's leukapheresis produced roughly between roughly 0.85 and 9.5 billion PBMCs. General findings and caveats noted by the study authors: Even with the large sequencing depth, rarefaction of the sorted-subset datasets indicated that sequencing was incomplete. Sampling was restricted to blood, and TCR repertoires in tissue are likely to differ from TCR repertoires in blood. The genetic and exposure-history diversity represented was limited by the small number of donors. Sharing across four donors was observed for around 5% of naive CD4, 3.5% of naive CD8, about 2.5% of memory CD4, and over 0.3% of memory CD8 clonotypes. Clonotypes shared by all four sorted-subset donors showed higher generation probabilities than non-shared clonotypes. Based on pairwise subsampling, the degree of clonotype sharing among donors was expected to be affected by sequencing depth. Naive subsets generally had larger estimated clonotype richness than memory subsets.

CD8 naive samples consisted of CD45RO-negative cells that were positively selected for CCR7, yielding a CD45RA+CCR7+ population without TemRA cells. The donors were healthy, HIV-negative adults who had no recently reported acute infections or vaccinations. All donors were Caucasian adults living in Nashville, Tennessee, USA. Blood was collected by leukapheresis, and PBMCs were isolated by Ficoll-Histopaque density gradient centrifugation and then cryopreserved in liquid nitrogen vapor phase. Purity and quantity of every magnetically sorted T cell population were checked by analytical flow cytometry. Genomic DNA was isolated from each sorted fraction and quantified by UV absorbance on a Nanodrop 2000c. TCR CDR3 regions were amplified from genomic DNA by multiplex PCR using the deep immunoSEQ assay. Extracted genomic DNA from each cell subset was distributed evenly across all wells of several immunoSEQ 96-well plates, and each plate was treated as a replicate. For sorted subsets, around 0.2 ug of genomic DNA, equivalent to some 30,000 T cell genomes, went into each replicate PCR. Purified libraries were quantified with a Qubit 3.0 fluorometer, sized on a Bioanalyzer 2100, and re-quantified with the KAPA Library Quantification kit. Each immunoSEQ 96-well plate was sequenced on its own single-read 150-cycle Illumina NextSeq 550 flow cell. Per the original workflow: The immunoSEQ output contained only junctional sequences without quality scores, so filtering could not match that applied to full-length reads. To assign V/J genes and CDR3, sequences were annotated against IMGT germline references using PyIR, a Python wrapper for IgBLAST v1.9. Reads with weak V/J assignments (E-value above 1e-6), missing CDR3, stop codons, out-of-frame junctions, or ambiguous translated residues were removed. V3J clonotypes were defined as sequences sharing the same inferred V gene, J gene, and CDR3 amino acid sequence. The percentage overlap between two repertoires was calculated by dividing the number of shared unique clonotypes by the size of the smaller repertoire. Richness of each repertoire was evaluated using RTK rarefaction, the Chao1 estimator, and Recon v2.1 estimates of unobserved clonotypes. For all TCRbeta clonotypes obtained by the gDNA method from a handful of donors, generation probabilities were computed with OLGA. TCRdb carries this immuneACCESS record with in-frame sequences only. Its versions omit some clonotypes, under half of them owing to an unresolved V gene in the studies checked, with the rest unexplained. The D gene and trimming were derived from the DNA, and the V and J assignments and clone size from that table. Here the sample has 2 million to 2.5 million clones; approximately 94% occur a single time. The ten largest make up roughly 1.7% of the sample.

With regard to this clone: Which antigen it targets is not known. Base qualities are not provided; no much larger clone lies one nucleotide away.

The TCR was taken from a man between 18 and 29 years old in good health. Some clones in this sample may be carry-over from other donors' samples. The sequencing input was naive CD8+ T cells from PBMCs. The label giving this sample's cell subset or site can be read as: CD45RA+CCR7+.

The nucleotide sequence is TGTGCCAGCAGTCCTACACCACTATCCTACAATGAGCAGTTCTTC. This codes for CASSPTPLSYNEQFF. This chain joins TRBV6-6 to TRBJ2-1; no D gene call is confident. The CDR3 runs 15 amino acids, cysteine and phenylalanine included. Only the CDR3 DNA is retained, 45 bases long and in frame from the first base. The junction shows trimming of 5 bases on V and 1 base on J, plus 12 bases between the germline ends. CDR1 and CDR2 are read off the germline V gene (reference sequence) as MNHNY and SVGAGI.